The sequence of this T cell receptor (beta chain) was determined in a study of lymphopenia after photon versus proton radiotherapy. Germline V gene data show CDR1 as SGDLS and CDR2 as YYNGEE. The CDR3 is 16 residues long. With 3 bases clipped from V and 7 bases from J, the junction kept 13 bases outside the gene matches. With respect to this clone: No antigen is known for it.

Assay used: immunoSEQ multiplex PCR; TCRdb lists only in-frame clones, some missing. The data contain approximately 65,000 clones, about nine tenths of them singletons. Findings and limits, study-wide: Only patients who died were analyzed for survival; proton advantage is unproven.

Here the sequenced sample was peripheral blood, taken from a patient treated with proton-based radiotherapy. The chain joins TRBV9 to TRBJ2-1, with 7 bases fitting TRBD2. This receptor was taken from a man at least 80 years old with esophageal cancer. In DNA, the CDR3 is TGTGCCAGCAGCGAGGCCCCTACTAGGCGGGGGAATGAGCAGTTCTTC. Translated, it gives CASSEAPTRRGNEQFF.